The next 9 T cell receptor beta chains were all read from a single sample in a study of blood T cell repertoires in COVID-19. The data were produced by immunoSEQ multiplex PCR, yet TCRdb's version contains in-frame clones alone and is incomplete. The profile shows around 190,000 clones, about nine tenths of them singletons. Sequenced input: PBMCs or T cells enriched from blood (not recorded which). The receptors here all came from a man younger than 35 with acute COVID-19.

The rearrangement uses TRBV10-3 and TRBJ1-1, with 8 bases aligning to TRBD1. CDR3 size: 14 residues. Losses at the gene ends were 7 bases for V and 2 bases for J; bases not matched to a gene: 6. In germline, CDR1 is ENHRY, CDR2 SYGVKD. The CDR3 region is CAITSGQGNTEAFF. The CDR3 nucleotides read TGTGCCATCACTTCAGGACAGGGCAACACTGAAGCTTTCTTT.

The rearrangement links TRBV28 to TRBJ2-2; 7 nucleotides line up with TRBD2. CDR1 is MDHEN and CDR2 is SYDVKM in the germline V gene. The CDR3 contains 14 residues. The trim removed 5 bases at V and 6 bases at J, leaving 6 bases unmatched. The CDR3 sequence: CASSKSGIAGELFF. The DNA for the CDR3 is TGTGCCAGCAGTAAGAGCGGGATTGCCGGGGAGCTGTTTTTT.

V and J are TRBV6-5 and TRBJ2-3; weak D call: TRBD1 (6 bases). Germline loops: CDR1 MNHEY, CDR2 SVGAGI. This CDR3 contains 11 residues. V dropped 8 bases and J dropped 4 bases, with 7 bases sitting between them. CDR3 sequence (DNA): TGTGCCAGCGACAGGTCAGATACGCAGTATTTT. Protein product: CASDRSDTQYF.

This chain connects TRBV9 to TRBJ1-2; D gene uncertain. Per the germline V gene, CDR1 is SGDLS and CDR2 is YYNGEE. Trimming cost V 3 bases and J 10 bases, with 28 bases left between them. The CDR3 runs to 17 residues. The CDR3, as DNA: TGTGCCAGCAGCGCCGACATACTCCATCTCTCCGAGGAGGCCTACACCTTC. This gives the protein CASSADILHLSEEAYTF.

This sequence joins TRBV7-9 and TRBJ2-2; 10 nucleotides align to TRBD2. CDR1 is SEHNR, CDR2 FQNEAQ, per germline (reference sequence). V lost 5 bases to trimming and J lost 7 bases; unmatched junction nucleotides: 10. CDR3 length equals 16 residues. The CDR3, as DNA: TGTGCCAGCAGCCGTCCGGCTAGCGGGAGCGGCGGGGAGCTGTTTTTT. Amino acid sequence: CASSRPASGSGGELFF.

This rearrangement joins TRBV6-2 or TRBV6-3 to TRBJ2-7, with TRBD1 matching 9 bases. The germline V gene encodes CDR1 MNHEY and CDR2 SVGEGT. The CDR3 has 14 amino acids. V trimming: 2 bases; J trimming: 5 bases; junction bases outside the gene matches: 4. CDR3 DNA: TGTGCCAGCAGTTACCGACAGGGGGGCCACGAGCAGTACTTC. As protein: CASSYRQGGHEQYF.

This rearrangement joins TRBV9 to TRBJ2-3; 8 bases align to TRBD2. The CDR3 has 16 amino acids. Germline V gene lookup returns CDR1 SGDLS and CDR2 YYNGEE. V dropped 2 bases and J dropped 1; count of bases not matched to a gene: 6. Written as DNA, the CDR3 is TGTGCCAGCAGCGTGGCGGCGGGAGGCGGCACAGATACGCAGTATTTT. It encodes CASSVAAGGGTDTQYF.

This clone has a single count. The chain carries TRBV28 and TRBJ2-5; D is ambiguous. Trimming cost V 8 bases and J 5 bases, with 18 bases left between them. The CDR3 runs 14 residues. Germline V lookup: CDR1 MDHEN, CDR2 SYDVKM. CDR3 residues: CASCRAGFEETQYF. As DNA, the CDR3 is TGTGCCAGCTGCCGTGCTGGTTTTGAGGAGACCCAGTACTTC.

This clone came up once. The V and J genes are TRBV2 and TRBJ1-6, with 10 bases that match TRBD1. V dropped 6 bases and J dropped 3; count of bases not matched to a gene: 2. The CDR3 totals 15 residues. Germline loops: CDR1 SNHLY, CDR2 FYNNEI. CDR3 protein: CASRRTGGYNSPLHF. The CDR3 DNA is TGTGCCAGCAGACGGACAGGGGGCTATAATTCACCCCTCCACTTT. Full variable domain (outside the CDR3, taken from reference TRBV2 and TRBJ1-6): EPEVTQTPSHQVTQMGQEVILRCVPISNHLYFYWYRQILGQKVEFLVSFYNNEISEKSEIFDDQFSVERPDGSNFTLKIRSTKLEDSAMYFCASRRTGGYNSPLHFGNGTRLTVT.